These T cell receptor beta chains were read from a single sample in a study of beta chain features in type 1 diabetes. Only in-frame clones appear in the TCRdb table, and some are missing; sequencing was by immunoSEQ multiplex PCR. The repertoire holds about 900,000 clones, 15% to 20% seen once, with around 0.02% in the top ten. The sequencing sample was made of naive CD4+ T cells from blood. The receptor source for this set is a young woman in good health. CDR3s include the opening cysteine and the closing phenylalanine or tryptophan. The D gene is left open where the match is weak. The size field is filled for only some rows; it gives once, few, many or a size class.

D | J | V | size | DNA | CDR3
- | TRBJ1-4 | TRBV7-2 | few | TGTGCCAGCAGCTTAAAGTGGTCGTTGGGACACAATAATGAAAAACTGTTTTTT | CASSLKWSLGHNNEKLFF
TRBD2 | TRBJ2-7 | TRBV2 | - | TGTGCCAGCAGGGAAACTAGCGGGGGATACGAGCAGTACTTC | CASRETSGGYEQYF
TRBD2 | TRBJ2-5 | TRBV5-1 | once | TGCGCCAGCAGCGCGGGACTAGCGCTTGGTTTTCCAGAGACCCAGTACTTC | CASSAGLALGFPETQYF
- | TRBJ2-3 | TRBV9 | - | TGTGCCAGCAGCGGGGACCCATCACGGGAAGCGAAAAACACAGATACGCAGTATTTT | CASSGDPSREAKNTDTQYF
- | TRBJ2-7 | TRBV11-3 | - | TGTGCCAGCGAGGACGAGCAGTACTTC | CASEDEQYF
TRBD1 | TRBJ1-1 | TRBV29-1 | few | TGCAGCGTTGCGGGGATCAGGGGGCAGAACACTGAAGCTTTCTTT | CSVAGIRGQNTEAFF
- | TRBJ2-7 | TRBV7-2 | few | TGTGCCAGCAGCTCGATAGGGGGAGGGACACAGAGATACGAGCAGTACTTC | CASSSIGGGTQRYEQYF
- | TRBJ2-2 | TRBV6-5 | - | TGTGCCATCAGTACGACAGGAACCGGGGAGCTGTTTTTT | CAISTTGTGELFF
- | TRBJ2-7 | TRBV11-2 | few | TGTGCCAGCAGCTCGCAATTAGCGGAGTACTACGAGCAGTACTTC | CASSSQLAEYYEQYF
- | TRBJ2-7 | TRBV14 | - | TGTGCCAGCAGCCAAGGCGGGGCGGGGACCTACGAGCAGTACTTC | CASSQGGAGTYEQYF
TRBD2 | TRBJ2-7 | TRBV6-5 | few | TGTGCCAGCAGTTACTCCCCTAGCGGGAATAACGAGCAGTACTTC | CASSYSPSGNNEQYF
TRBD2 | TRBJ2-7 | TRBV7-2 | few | TGTGCCAGCAGCCGGCGACTAGCGGGAGGTATCTCCTACGAGCAGTACTTC | CASSRRLAGGISYEQYF
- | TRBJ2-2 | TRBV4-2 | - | TGTGCCAGCAGCCAGGCGGGGCCGAACACCGGGGAGCTGTTTTTT | CASSQAGPNTGELFF
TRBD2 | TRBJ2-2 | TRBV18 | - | TGTGCCAGCTCACCTCTGACTAGCGGGATATCCGGGGAGCTGTTTTTT | CASSPLTSGISGELFF
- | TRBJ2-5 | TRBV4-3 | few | TGCGCCAGCAGCCAAGCTGACGGCCCCGGGAGTGGGAAGACCCAGTACTTC | CASSQADGPGSGKTQYF
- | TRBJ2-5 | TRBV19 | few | TGTGCCACGGGTGGCAGGGACGAAGAGACCCAGTACTTC | CATGGRDEETQYF
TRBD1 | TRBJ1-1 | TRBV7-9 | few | TGTGCCAGCAGCTCTTCAGGGGGGACGGCTTTCTTT | CASSSSGGTAFF
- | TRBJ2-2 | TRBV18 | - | TGTGCCAGCTCACCGGGACTTACGAACACCGGGGAGCTGTTTTTT | CASSPGLTNTGELFF
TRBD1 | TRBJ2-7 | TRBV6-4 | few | TGTGCCATCAGTGAAAGGGACAGGGGGCAAAGGGAGCAGTACTTC | CAISERDRGQREQYF
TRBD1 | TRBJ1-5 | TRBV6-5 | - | TGTGCCAGCAGTACGGGACAGGGTCATCAGCCCCAGCATTTT | CASSTGQGHQPQHF
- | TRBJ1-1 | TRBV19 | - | TGTGCCAGTAGGGAGGGACGGCTTAGGAACACTGAAGCTTTCTTT | CASREGRLRNTEAFF
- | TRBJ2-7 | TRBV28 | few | TGTGCCAGCAGCTTAACCCCCGCCTCGGTGTACGAGCAGTACTTC | CASSLTPASVYEQYF
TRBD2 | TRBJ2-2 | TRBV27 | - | TGTGCCAGCAGTTCCGGGACTAGGGTCGGCGGGGAGCTGTTTTTT | CASSSGTRVGGELFF
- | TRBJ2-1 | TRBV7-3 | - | TGTGCCAGCAGCTTTGTCGTGGACAATGAGCAGTTCTTC | CASSFVVDNEQFF
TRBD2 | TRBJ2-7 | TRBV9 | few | TGTGCCAGCAGCCCCAGCGGGACTGAAAACTACGAGCAGTACTTC | CASSPSGTENYEQYF
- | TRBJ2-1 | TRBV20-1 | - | TGCAGTGCTAGAGTTCCCCGGGAGCAGTTCTTC | CSARVPREQFF
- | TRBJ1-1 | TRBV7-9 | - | TGTGCCAGCAGCTCCCTGTCAGCCTCGAGGGCTTTCTTT | CASSSLSASRAFF
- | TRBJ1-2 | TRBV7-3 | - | TGTGCCAGCAGCTTAGATGGGGGACCCACCGGCTACACCTTC | CASSLDGGPTGYTF
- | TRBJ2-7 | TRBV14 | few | TGTGCCAGCAGCCAATCGATTCCCTACGAGCAGTACTTC | CASSQSIPYEQYF
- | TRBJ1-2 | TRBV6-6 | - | TGTGCCAGCAGTTACTCCGGCAGTCGAACAGACTATGGCTACACCTTC | CASSYSGSRTDYGYTF
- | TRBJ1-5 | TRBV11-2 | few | TGTGCCAGCAGCTTATATCCGACCTTAGGTGGCAATCAGCCCCAGCATTTT | CASSLYPTLGGNQPQHF
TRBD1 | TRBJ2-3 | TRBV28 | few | TGTGCCAGCAGCCGTTACAGGGGAGTGGGCCCAGATACGCAGTATTTT | CASSRYRGVGPDTQYF
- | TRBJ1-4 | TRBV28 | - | TGTGCCAGCAGTTTCGCAGGGGCCGTGAATGAAAAACTGTTTTTT | CASSFAGAVNEKLFF
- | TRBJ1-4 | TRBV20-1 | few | TGCAGTGCTAGAGATGAAAAACTGTTTTTT | CSARDEKLFF
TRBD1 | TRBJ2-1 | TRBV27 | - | TGTGCCAGCAGTCTCACGATGGACAGGGCGGTCTATGAGCAGTTCTTC | CASSLTMDRAVYEQFF
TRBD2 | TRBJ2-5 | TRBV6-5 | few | TGTGCGAGCGGGATGGCAGAGACCCAGTACTTC | CASGMAETQYF
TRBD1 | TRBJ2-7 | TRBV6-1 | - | TGTGCCAGCAGCCCGGGACAGTCCTACGAGCAGTACTTC | CASSPGQSYEQYF
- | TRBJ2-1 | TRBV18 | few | TGTGCCAGCTCACCTGGACTTCGGGCGGGGATGTCTGAGCAGTTCTTC | CASSPGLRAGMSEQFF
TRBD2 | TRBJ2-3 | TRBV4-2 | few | TGTGCCAGCAGCCCCGATCAAGGCGGGAGGGCCGTCGGTACGCAGTATTTT | CASSPDQGGRAVGTQYF
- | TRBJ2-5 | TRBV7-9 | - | TGTGCCAGCAGCTCCCGGGACCAAGAGACCCAGTACTTC | CASSSRDQETQYF
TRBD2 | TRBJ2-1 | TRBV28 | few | TGTGCCAGCAGTTCCCCCGGGACTAGCGGATACAATGAGCAGTTCTTC | CASSSPGTSGYNEQFF
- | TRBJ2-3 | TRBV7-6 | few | TGTGCCAGCAGCTTAGGGCCGACGCAGTGGGATACGCAGTATTTT | CASSLGPTQWDTQYF
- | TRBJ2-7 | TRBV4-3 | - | TGCGCCAGCAGCCAAGGCCTCCCCGGCGAGCAGTACTTC | CASSQGLPGEQYF
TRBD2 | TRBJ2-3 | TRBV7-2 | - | TGTGCCAGCAGCTTAGCCGGGACTAGCGGACCAGATACGCAGTATTTT | CASSLAGTSGPDTQYF
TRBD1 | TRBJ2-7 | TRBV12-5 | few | TGTGCTAGTGGTCTGGGACAGGGCGAGCAGTACTTC | CASGLGQGEQYF
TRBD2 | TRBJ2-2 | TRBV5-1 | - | TGCGCCAGCAGCTTGTTAGCGGGGGCGAACACCGGGGAGCTGTTTTTT | CASSLLAGANTGELFF
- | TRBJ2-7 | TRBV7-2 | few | TGTGCCAGCAGCTTATGGGTGGGGCAATACGAGCAGTACTTC | CASSLWVGQYEQYF
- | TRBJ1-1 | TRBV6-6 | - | TGTGCCAGCAGAAGTGGGGCCACTGAAGCTTTCTTT | CASRSGATEAFF
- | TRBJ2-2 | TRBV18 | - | TGTGCCAGCTCACCACTTAGGAACACCGGGGAGCTGTTTTTT | CASSPLRNTGELFF
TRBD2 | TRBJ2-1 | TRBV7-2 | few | TGTGCCAGCAGAAAAAGCGGGAGGGCTTTCTCCTACAATGAGCAGTTCTTC | CASRKSGRAFSYNEQFF
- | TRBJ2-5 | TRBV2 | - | TGTGCCAGCAGTCCATCTAGGGCCCAAGAGACCCAGTACTTC | CASSPSRAQETQYF
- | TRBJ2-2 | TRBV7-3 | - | TGTGCCAGCAGCTTACCTAACACCGGGGAGCTGTTTTTT | CASSLPNTGELFF
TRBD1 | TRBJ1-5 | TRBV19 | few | TGTGCCAGTAGTATATGGGGACAGGGTCGCAATCAGCCCCAGCATTTT | CASSIWGQGRNQPQHF
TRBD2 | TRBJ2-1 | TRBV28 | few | TGTGCCAGCAGCCAGCGGGAGATGCAGTTCTTC | CASSQREMQFF
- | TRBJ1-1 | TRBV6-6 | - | TGTGCCAGCCGGGGAGAAATAGGAACTATTGAAGCTTTCTTT | CASRGEIGTIEAFF
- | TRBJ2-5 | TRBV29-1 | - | TGCAGCGTTGAAGAATCGGAGACCCAGTACTTC | CSVEESETQYF
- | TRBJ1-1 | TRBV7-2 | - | TGTGCCAGCAGCGTGGGACTGTTGAACACTGAAGCTTTCTTT | CASSVGLLNTEAFF
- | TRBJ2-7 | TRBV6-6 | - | TGTGCCAGCAGTTACTCGAGCAGTTCCTCCTACGAGCAGTACTTC | CASSYSSSSSYEQYF
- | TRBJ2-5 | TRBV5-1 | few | TGCGCCAGCAGCCCAAGGTCGGGATCTACCTTAGAGACCCAGTACTTC | CASSPRSGSTLETQYF
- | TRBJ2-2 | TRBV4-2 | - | TGTGCCAGCAGCCAAGGGGGTGAGGGAAACACCGGGGAGCTGTTTTTT | CASSQGGEGNTGELFF